This T cell receptor beta chain was recovered during a study of cytomegalovirus exposure and HLA in healthy donors. V lost 3 bases to trimming and J lost 0 bases, with 9 bases between them. The CDR3 is 16 amino acids. Germline V gene sequence: CDR1 MGHRA, CDR2 YSYEKL. The PCR used 60 Vbeta and 13 Jbeta primers. TCRdb keeps only in-frame clones here, not all; method: immunoSEQ multiplex PCR. The sample holds 100,000 to 150,000 clones, about four fifths seen once. Sequenced material: PBMCs. This sequence joins TRBV4-1 and TRBJ2-6; possible D gene TRBD1, 6 bases. This TCR came from a woman aged 40 to 50 in good health and CMV-seropositive. This CDR3 is CASSQARGSGANVLTF. As DNA, the CDR3 is TGCGCCAGCAGCCAGGCCAGGGGCTCTGGGGCCAACGTCCTGACTTTC.